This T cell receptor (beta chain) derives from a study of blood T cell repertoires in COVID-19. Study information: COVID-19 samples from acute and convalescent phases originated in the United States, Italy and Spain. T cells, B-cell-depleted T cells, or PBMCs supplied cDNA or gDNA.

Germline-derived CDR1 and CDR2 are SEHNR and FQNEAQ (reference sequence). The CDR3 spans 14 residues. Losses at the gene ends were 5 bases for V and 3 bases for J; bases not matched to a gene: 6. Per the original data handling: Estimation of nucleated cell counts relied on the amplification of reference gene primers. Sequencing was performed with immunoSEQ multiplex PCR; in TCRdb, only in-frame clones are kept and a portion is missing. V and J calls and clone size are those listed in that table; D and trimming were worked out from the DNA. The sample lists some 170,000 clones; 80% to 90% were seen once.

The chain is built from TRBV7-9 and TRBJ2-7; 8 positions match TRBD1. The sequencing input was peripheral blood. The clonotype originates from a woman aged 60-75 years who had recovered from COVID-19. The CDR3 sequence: CASSHRDRHYEQYF. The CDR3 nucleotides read TGTGCCAGCAGCCACCGGGACAGGCACTACGAGCAGTACTTC.